The entry below describes one TCR beta chain. This CDR3 comprises 13 residues. CDR1 and CDR2 from the germline V gene are MNHEY and SVGEGT. V dropped 5 bases and J dropped 6; count of bases not matched to a gene: 1. The sample belongs to a study of blood T cell repertoires in COVID-19. Study-level information: PBMCs, B-cell-depleted T cells, or T cells provided the cDNA or gDNA that made up the material.

Enrolled during active infection, Seattle patients were then followed longitudinally. Profiled with immunoSEQ multiplex PCR; TCRdb holds only in-frame clones, not every one. The repertoire holds about 60,000 clones, approximately 83% seen once, with roughly 10% in the top ten. The sample consisted of peripheral blood. The receptor's source is a man aged 50 or older with COVID-19, enrolled during active disease. The genes are TRBV6-2 or TRBV6-3 and TRBJ2-7; TRBD2 aligns across 13 bases. CDR3 DNA sequence: TGTGCCAGCAGTCGACTAGCGGGAGGCGAGCAGTACTTC. Protein sequence: CASSRLAGGEQYF.